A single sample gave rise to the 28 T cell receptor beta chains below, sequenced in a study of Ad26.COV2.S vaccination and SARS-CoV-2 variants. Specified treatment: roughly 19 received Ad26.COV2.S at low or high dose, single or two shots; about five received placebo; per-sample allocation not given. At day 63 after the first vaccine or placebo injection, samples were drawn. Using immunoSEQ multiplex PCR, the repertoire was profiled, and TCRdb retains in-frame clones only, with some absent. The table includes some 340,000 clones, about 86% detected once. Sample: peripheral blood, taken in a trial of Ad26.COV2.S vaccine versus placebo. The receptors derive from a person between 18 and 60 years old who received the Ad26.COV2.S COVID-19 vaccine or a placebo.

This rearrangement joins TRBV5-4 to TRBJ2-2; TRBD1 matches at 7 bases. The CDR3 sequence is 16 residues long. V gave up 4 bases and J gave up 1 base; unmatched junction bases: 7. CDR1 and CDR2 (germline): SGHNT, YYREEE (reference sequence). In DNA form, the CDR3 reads TGTGCCAGCAGCCCACAGACAGGGATGAACACCGGGGAGCTGTTTTTT. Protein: CASSPQTGMNTGELFF.

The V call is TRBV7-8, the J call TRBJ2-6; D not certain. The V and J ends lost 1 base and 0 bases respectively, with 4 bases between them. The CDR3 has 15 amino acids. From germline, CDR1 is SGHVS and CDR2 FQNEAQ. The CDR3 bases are TGTGCCAGCAGCTTAGTAGGCTCTGGGGCCAACGTCCTGACTTTC. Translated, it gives CASSLVGSGANVLTF.

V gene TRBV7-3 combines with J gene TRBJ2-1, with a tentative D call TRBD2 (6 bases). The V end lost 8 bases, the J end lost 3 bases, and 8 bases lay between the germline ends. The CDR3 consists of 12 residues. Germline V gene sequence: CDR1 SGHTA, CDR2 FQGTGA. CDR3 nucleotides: TGTGCCAGCTCGGGGGACTACAATGAGCAGTTCTTC. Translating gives CASSGDYNEQFF.

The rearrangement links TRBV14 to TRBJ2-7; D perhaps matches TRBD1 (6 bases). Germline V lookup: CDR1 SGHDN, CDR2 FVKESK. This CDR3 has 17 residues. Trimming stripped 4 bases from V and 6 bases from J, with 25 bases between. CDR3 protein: CASSPLELKGRGTEQYF. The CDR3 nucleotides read TGTGCCAGCAGCCCCCTCGAGCTTAAGGGCAGGGGAACCGAGCAGTACTTC.

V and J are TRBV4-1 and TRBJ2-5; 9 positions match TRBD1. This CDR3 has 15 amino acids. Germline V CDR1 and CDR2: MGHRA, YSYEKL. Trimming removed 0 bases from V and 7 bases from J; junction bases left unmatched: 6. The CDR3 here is CASSQEDRGFGTQYF. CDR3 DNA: TGCGCCAGCAGCCAAGAGGACAGGGGATTTGGGACCCAGTACTTC.

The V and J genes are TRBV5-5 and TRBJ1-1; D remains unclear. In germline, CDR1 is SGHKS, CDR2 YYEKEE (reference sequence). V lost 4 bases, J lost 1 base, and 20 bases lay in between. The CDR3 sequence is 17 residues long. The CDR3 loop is CASSPIVGSQTNTEAFF. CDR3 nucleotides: TGTGCCAGCAGCCCCATCGTGGGAAGTCAGACGAACACTGAAGCTTTCTTT.

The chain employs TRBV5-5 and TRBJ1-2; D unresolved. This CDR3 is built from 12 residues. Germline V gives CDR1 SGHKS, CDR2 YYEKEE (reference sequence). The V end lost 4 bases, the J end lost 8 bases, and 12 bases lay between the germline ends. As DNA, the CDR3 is TGTGCCAGCAGCCCGGGCCCTCAAGGCTACACCTTC. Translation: CASSPGPQGYTF.

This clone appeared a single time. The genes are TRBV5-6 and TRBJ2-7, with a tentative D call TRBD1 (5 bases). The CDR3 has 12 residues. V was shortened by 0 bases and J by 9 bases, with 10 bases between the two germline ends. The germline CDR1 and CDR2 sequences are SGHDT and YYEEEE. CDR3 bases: TGTGCCAGCAGCTTGGGACAGTCGTGGCAGTACTTC. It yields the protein CASSLGQSWQYF.

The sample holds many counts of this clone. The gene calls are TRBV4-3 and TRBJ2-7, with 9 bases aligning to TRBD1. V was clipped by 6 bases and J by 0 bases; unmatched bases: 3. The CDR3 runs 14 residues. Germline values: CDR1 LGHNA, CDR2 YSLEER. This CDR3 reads CASSPGQGSYEQYF. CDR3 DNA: TGCGCCAGCAGTCCGGGACAGGGCTCCTACGAGCAGTACTTC.

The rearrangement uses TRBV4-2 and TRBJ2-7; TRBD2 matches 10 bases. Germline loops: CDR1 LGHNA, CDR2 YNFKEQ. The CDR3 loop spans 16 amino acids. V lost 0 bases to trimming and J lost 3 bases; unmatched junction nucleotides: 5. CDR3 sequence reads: CASSQDRTSGDYEQYF. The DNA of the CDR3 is TGTGCCAGCAGCCAAGATCGTACTAGCGGGGACTACGAGCAGTACTTC.

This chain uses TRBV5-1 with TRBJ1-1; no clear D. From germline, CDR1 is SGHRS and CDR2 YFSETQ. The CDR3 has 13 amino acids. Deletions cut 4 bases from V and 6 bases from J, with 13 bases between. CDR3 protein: CASSPVGGSEAFF. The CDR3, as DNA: TGCGCCAGCAGCCCCGTAGGCGGTTCTGAAGCTTTCTTT.

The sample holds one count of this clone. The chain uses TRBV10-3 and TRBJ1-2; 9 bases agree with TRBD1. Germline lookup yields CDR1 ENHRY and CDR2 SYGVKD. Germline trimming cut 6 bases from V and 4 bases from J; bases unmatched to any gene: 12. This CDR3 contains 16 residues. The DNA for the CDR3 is TGTGCCATCAGCCGAGAGGGGACAGGGTTTGCCTATGGCTACACCTTC. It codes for CAISREGTGFAYGYTF.

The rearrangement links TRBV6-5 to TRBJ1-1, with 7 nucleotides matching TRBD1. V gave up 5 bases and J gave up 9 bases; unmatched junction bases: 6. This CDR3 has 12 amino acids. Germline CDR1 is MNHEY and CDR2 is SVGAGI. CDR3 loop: CASSPSTGKAFF. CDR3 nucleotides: TGTGCCAGCAGTCCCTCGACAGGGAAAGCTTTCTTT.

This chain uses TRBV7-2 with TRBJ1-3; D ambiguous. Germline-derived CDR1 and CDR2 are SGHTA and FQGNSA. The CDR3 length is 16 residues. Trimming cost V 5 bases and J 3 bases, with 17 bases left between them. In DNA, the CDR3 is TGTGCCAGCAGCAACCCGATGGACGCTCTTGGAAACACCATATATTTT. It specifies CASSNPMDALGNTIYF.

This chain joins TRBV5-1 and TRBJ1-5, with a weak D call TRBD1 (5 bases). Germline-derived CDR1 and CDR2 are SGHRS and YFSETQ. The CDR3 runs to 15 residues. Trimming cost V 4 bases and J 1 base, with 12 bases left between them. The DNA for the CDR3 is TGCGCCAGCAGCCAGGACACTTTCAGCAATCAGCCCCAGCATTTT. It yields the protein CASSQDTFSNQPQHF.

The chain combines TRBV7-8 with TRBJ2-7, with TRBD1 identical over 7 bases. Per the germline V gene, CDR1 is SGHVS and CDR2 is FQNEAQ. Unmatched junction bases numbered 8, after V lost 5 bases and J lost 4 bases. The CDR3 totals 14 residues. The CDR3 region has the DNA TGTGCCAGCAGCAGGGGAACAGGGGCGTACGAGCAGTACTTC. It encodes CASSRGTGAYEQYF.

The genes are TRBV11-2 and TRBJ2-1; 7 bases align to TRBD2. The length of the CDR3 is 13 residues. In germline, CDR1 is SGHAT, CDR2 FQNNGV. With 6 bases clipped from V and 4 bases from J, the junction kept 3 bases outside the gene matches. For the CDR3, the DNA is TGTGCCAGCAGTCAGGGACTATACAATGAGCAGTTCTTC. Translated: CASSQGLYNEQFF. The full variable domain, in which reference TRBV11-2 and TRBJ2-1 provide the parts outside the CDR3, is EAGVAQSPRYKIIEKRQSVAFWCNPISGHATLYWYQQILGQGPKLLIQFQNNGVVDDSQLPKDRFSAERLKGVDSTLKIQPAKLEDSAVYLCASSQGLYNEQFFGPGTRLTVL.

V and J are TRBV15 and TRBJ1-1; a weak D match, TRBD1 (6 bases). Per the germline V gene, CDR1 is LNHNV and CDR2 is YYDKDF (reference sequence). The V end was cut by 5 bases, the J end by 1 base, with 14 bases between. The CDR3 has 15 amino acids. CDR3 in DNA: TGTGCCACCAGCCGGTTAGACAGGCCGAACACTGAAGCTTTCTTT. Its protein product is CATSRLDRPNTEAFF.

The CDR3 protein is CASSQFSGGRSSYNEQFF. The CDR3 DNA reads as TGTGCCAGCAGCCAATTTAGCGGGGGCCGAAGCTCCTACAATGAGCAGTTCTTC. This sequence joins TRBV3-1 (or the pseudogene TRBV3-2) and TRBJ2-1; 9 bases match TRBD2. CDR1 and CDR2 from the germline V gene are LGHDT and YNNKEL (reference sequence). The V segment lost 2 bases and the J segment 0 bases; nucleotides outside the gene matches: 8. CDR3 size: 18 residues.

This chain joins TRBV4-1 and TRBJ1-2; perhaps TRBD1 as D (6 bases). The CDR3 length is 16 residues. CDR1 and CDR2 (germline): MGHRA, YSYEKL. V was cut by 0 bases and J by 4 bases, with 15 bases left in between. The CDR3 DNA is TGCGCCAGCAGCCAAGATGGTGGGGGGCATGCCTATGGCTACACCTTC. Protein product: CASSQDGGGHAYGYTF.

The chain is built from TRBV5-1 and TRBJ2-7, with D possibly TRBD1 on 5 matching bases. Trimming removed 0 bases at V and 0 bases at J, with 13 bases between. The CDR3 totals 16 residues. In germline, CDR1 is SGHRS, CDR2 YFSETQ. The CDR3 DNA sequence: TGCGCCAGCAGCTTGGAAGGCAGGGCAAGCTCCTACGAGCAGTACTTC. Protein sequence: CASSLEGRASSYEQYF. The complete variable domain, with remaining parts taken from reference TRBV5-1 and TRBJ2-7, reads KAGVTQTPRYLIKTRGQQVTLSCSPISGHRSVSWYQQTPGQGLQFLFEYFSETQRNKGNFPGRFSGRQFSNSRSEMNVSTLELGDSALYLCASSLEGRASSYEQYFGPGTRLTVT.

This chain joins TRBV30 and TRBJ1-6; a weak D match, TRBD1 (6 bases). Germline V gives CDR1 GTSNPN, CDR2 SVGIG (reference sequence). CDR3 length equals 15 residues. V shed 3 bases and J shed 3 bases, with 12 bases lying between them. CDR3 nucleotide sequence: TGTGCCTGGAGGTATAGGACAGACTATAATTCACCCCTCCACTTT. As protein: CAWRYRTDYNSPLHF.

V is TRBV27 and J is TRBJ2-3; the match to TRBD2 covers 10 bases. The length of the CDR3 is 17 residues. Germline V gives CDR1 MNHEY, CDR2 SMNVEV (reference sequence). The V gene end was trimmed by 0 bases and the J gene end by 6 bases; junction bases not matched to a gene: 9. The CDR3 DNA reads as TGTGCCAGCAGTTTATCCCGCCTGCTAGCGGGGGTGGATACGCAGTATTTT. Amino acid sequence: CASSLSRLLAGVDTQYF.

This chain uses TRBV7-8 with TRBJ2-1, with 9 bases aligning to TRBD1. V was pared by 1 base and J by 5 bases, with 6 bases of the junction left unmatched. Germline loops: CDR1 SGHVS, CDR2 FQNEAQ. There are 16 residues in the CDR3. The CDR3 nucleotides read TGTGCCAGCAGCTTAGTAGTACAGGGGGCGAACAATGAGCAGTTCTTC. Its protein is CASSLVVQGANNEQFF.

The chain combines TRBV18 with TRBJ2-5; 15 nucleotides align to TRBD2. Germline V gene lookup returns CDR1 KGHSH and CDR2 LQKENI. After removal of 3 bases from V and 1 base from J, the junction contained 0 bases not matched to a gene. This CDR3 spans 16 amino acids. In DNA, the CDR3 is TGTGCCAGCTCACCGGGACTAGCGGGGGGCCAAGAGACCCAGTACTTC. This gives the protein CASSPGLAGGQETQYF.

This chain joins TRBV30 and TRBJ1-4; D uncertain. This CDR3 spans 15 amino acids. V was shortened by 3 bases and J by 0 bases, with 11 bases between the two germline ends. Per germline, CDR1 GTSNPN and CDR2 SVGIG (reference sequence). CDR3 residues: CAWSRSSATNEKLFF. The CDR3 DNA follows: TGTGCCTGGAGCCGGAGTTCAGCAACTAATGAAAAACTGTTTTTT.

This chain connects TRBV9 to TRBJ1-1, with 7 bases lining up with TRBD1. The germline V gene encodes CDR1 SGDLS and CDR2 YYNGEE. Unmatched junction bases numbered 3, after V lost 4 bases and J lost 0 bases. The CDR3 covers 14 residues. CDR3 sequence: CASSSGQLNTEAFF. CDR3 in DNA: TGTGCCAGCAGCTCGGGACAGTTGAACACTGAAGCTTTCTTT.

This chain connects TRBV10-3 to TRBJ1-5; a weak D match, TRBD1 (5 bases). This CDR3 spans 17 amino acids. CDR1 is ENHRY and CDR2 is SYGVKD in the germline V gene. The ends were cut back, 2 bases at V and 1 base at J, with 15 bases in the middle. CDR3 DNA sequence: TGTGCCATCAGTGAGACGAGTGGGTCAGGGAGCAATCAGCCCCAGCATTTT. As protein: CAISETSGSGSNQPQHF.